A single T cell receptor beta chain is shown here with its context. The CDR3 loop spans 14 amino acids. CDR1 and CDR2 from the germline V gene are ENHRY and SYGVKD. Eight cDNA synthesis reactions were run for every sample. With about 15 and 9 cycles respectively, two nested PCRs were carried out on TCRalpha and TCRbeta cDNA. Reprocessing the 5' RACE reads, TCRdb reports a single entry for every CDR3 protein and omits DNA. Listed are about 140,000 distinct CDR3 sequences; 1% to 1.5% falls within the top ten. The record originates from a study of monozygotic twins with inflammatory bowel disease. This sequence was found in a human donor with ulcerative colitis or Crohn's disease, or a healthy co-twin of an affected twin (not recorded which). The V and J genes are TRBV10-3 and TRBJ2-3; as DNA is missing, the TRBD1 call by TCRdb cannot be tested. Source material: blood. This chain's CDR3 is CAIMGLGGTDTQYF.